This passage covers 14 T cell receptor beta chains from one sample sequenced in a study of blood T cell repertoires in COVID-19 (dated by TCRdb to 2018 to 2021). The method behind the library was the immunoSEQ multiplex PCR assay. In its TCRdb copy, this immuneACCESS table keeps in-frame sequences only and misses some clones. Where compared with another copy, unresolved V genes explain less than half of these, and the others have no known cause. A total of fewer than 85,000 clones appear in this sample, 70% to 85% of them only once. The ten largest clonotypes hold 35% of the sample. The sequencing input was peripheral blood. The receptors were sampled from a woman between 70 and 85 years old with acute or convalescent COVID-19.

The V call is TRBV19, the J call TRBJ2-1; D may be TRBD1 (6 bases). The V end lost 3 bases, the J end lost 0 bases, and 21 bases lay between the germline ends. CDR1 LNHDA and CDR2 SQIVND come from the germline V gene (reference sequence). The CDR3 loop spans 19 amino acids. CDR3 coding DNA: TGTGCCAGTAGTATGGAATTTCTTGGGGGCACAGGCTCCTACAATGAGCAGTTCTTC. Translated: CASSMEFLGGTGSYNEQFF.

The chain recombines TRBV9 with TRBJ1-1; 8 bases are a match to TRBD1. CDR1 and CDR2 (germline): SGDLS, YYNGEE. V lost 5 bases to trimming and J lost 3 bases; unmatched junction nucleotides: 9. The CDR3 contains 15 residues. The DNA for the CDR3 is TGTGCCAGCAGTCCCTCAGGGGGCACGGACACTGAAGCTTTCTTT. Translation gives CASSPSGGTDTEAFF.

The rearrangement links TRBV19 to TRBJ1-2; D is unresolved. V was trimmed by 3 bases and J by 7 bases, leaving 15 bases between them. Germline V gene data show CDR1 as LNHDA and CDR2 as SQIVND (reference sequence). This CDR3 region has 14 residues. The CDR3 DNA is TGTGCCAGTAGTATTGCGACACCCGGAGGTGGCTACACCTTC. Translation: CASSIATPGGGYTF.

V gene TRBV24-1 combines with J gene TRBJ1-6; D gene uncertain. Trimming cost V 0 bases and J 10 bases, with 21 bases left between them. The CDR3 extends over 18 amino acids. The germline V gene encodes CDR1 KGHDR and CDR2 SFDVKD. This chain's CDR3 is CATSDLPSKAAEGSPLHF. CDR3 bases: TGTGCCACCAGTGATTTGCCTTCTAAGGCAGCGGAAGGGTCACCCCTCCACTTT.

CDR3 amino acids: CATRGLSHQGGYTF. The CDR3 DNA sequence: TGTGCCACCAGGGGATTAAGTCACCAGGGGGGCTACACCTTC. V gene TRBV15 combines with J gene TRBJ1-2; TRBD1 might be the D (6 bases). Per the germline V gene, CDR1 is LNHNV and CDR2 is YYDKDF (reference sequence). This CDR3 spans 14 amino acids. V lost 6 bases and J lost 8, with 19 bases in between.

In its sample, this clone was seen once. The chain employs TRBV11-2 and TRBJ2-1; possibly TRBD1 for D (6 bases). This CDR3 spans 14 amino acids. Trimming took off 5 bases at V and 0 bases at J, with 8 bases between the two ends. Per germline, CDR1 SGHAT and CDR2 FQNNGV. Written as DNA, the CDR3 is TGTGCCAGCAGCGAGACAGGCTCCTACAATGAGCAGTTCTTC. It translates to CASSETGSYNEQFF.

V gene TRBV6-5 combines with J gene TRBJ2-3; 11 bases agree with TRBD2. This CDR3 region has 16 residues. Germline values: CDR1 MNHEY, CDR2 SVGAGI. V trimming: 1 base; J trimming: 4 bases; junction bases outside the gene matches: 4. The CDR3 is CASSYWLAGGPDTQYF. In nucleotides, the CDR3 is TGTGCCAGCAGTTACTGGCTAGCGGGGGGCCCAGATACGCAGTATTTT.

The rearrangement uses TRBV4-1 and TRBJ1-4; tentative D call: TRBD1 (5 bases). CDR1 and CDR2 (germline): MGHRA, YSYEKL. V lost 1 base, J lost 3 bases, and 9 bases lay in between. The CDR3 is 15 amino acids. This CDR3 is CASSQGGQANEKLFF. As DNA, the CDR3 is TGCGCCAGCAGCCAAGGGGGCCAGGCTAATGAAAAACTGTTTTTT.

In this sample, this clone turned up a few times. The chain couples TRBV29-1 to TRBJ1-1; 7 nucleotides match TRBD1. This CDR3 is built from 14 residues. J gave up 0 bases and V 5 bases, and 6 bases lay outside the gene matches. CDR1 is SQVTM and CDR2 is ANQGSEA in the germline V gene. CDR3: CSVLTGTMNTEAFF. CDR3 bases: TGCAGCGTTTTGACAGGGACCATGAACACTGAAGCTTTCTTT.

This clone appeared a few times. This sequence joins TRBV6-2 or TRBV6-3 and TRBJ1-6; D is possibly TRBD1 (6 bases). The germline V and J ends were trimmed by 4 bases and 8 bases, with 15 bases remaining between them. This CDR3 region has 15 residues. Germline V gene lookup returns CDR1 MNHEY and CDR2 SVGEGT. The CDR3 DNA is TGTGCCAGCAGTTCCCGGGACACCCGTTATTCACCCCTCCACTTT. As protein: CASSSRDTRYSPLHF.

J is TRBJ1-1 and V is TRBV5-1; 7 positions agree with TRBD1. J was trimmed by 5 bases and V by 4 bases; bases with no gene match: 8. CDR1 and CDR2 (germline): SGHRS, YFSETQ. There are 14 residues in the CDR3. CDR3 nucleotides: TGCGCCAGCAGCCAAACGACAGGGAGGACTGAAGCTTTCTTT. It yields the protein CASSQTTGRTEAFF.

The rearrangement links TRBV30 to TRBJ2-5; a weak D match, TRBD1 (5 bases). V was cut by 5 bases and J by 4 bases, with 5 bases left in between. Germline CDR1 GTSNPN, CDR2 SVGIG (reference sequence). The CDR3 runs 10 residues. The CDR3 bases are TGTGCCTGGGGGGCAGAGACCCAGTACTTC. This translates into CAWGAETQYF.

The CDR3 reads CASSRSLTDSNQPQHF. Written as DNA, the CDR3 is TGCGCCAGCAGCCGATCACTGACAGATAGCAATCAGCCCCAGCATTTT. V usage is TRBV4-3 and J usage is TRBJ1-5; D perhaps matches TRBD1 (5 bases). The CDR3 runs to 16 residues. The germline V gene encodes CDR1 LGHNA and CDR2 YSLEER. Trimming removed 4 bases at V and 0 bases at J, with 13 bases between.

This chain uses TRBV6-5 with TRBJ1-1, with unresolved D. CDR3 size: 13 residues. Germline values: CDR1 MNHEY, CDR2 SVGAGI. Trimming took 4 bases from V and 1 from J, leaving 7 bases between them. The chain's CDR3 is CASSSVGNTEAFF. The CDR3 nucleotides are TGTGCCAGCAGTTCGGTTGGGAACACTGAAGCTTTCTTT.